This TCR beta chain was recovered during a study of T cell changes during pregnancy in multiple sclerosis. Assay used: immunoSEQ multiplex PCR; TCRdb lists only in-frame clones, some missing. The data hold over 45,000 clones, with around 90% observed a single time. From germline, CDR1 is SGDLS and CDR2 YYNGEE. Trimming cost V 0 bases and J 3 bases; bases outside gene matches: 1. The CDR3 extends over 14 amino acids. This specimen consisted of peripheral blood, obtained in the first trimester of pregnancy. V and J are TRBV9 and TRBJ2-7; 9 bases line up with TRBD1. This TCR was recovered from a female donor with multiple sclerosis, enrolled in a pregnancy study. The CDR3 nucleotides read TGTGCCAGCAGCGTAGGGGGACAGGGCTACGAGCAGTACTTC. Its translation is CASSVGGQGYEQYF.